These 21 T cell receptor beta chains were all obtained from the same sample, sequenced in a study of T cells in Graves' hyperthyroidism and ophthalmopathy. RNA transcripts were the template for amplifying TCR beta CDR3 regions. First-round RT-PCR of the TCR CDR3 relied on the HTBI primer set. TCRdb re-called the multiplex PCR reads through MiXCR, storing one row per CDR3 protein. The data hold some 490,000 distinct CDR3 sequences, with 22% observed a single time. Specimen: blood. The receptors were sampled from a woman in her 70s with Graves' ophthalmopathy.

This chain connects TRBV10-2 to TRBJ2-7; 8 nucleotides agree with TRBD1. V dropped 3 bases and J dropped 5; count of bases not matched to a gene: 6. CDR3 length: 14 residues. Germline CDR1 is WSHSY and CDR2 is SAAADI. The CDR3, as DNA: TGCGCCAGCAGTGATGACAGGGGAAGGGACGAGCAGTACTTC. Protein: CASSDDRGRDEQYF.

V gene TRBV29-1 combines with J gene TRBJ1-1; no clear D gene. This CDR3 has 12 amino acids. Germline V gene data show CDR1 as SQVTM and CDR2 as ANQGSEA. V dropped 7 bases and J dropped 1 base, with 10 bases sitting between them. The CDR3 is CSGTWENTEAFF. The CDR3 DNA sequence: TGCAGCGGTACGTGGGAGAACACTGAAGCTTTCTTT.

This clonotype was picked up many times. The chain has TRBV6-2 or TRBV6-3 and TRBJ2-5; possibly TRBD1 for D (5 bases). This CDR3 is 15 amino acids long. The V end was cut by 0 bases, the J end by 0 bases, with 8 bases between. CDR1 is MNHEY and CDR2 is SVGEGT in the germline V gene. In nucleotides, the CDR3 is TGTGCCAGCAGTTACTCGGTAGGGGACCAAGAGACCCAGTACTTC. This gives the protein CASSYSVGDQETQYF.

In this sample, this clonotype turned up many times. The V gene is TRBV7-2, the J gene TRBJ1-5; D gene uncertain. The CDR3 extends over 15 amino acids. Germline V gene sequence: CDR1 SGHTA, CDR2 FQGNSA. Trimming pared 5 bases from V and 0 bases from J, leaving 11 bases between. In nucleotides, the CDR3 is TGTGCCAGCAGCCCCCTGGGGTCTAGCAATCAGCCCCAGCATTTT. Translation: CASSPLGSSNQPQHF.

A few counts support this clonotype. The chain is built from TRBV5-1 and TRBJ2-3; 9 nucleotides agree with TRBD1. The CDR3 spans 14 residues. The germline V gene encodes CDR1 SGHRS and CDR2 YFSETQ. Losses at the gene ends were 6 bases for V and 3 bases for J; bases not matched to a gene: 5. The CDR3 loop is CASNSGQGTDTQYF. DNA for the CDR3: TGCGCCAGCAATTCGGGACAGGGAACAGATACGCAGTATTTT.

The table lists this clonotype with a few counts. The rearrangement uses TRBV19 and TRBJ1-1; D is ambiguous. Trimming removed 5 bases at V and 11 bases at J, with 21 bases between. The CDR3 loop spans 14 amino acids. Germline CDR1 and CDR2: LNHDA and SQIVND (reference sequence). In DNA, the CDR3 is TGTGCCAGTAGTGTCGAGAGCCCAACCGGTCGGGCTTTCTTT. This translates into CASSVESPTGRAFF.

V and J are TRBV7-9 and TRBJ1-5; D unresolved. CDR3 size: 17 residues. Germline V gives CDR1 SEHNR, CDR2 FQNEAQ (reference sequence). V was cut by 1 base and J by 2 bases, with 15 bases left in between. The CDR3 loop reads CASSLDPETFGNQPQHF. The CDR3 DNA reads TGTGCCAGCAGCTTAGACCCGGAGACCTTTGGCAATCAGCCCCAGCATTTT.

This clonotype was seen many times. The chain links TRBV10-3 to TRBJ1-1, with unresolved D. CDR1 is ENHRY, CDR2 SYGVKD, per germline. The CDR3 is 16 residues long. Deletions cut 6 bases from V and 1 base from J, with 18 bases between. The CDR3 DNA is TGTGCCATCAGCGTGGACCCGGGAGGGAGGAACACTGAAGCTTTCTTT. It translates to CAISVDPGGRNTEAFF.

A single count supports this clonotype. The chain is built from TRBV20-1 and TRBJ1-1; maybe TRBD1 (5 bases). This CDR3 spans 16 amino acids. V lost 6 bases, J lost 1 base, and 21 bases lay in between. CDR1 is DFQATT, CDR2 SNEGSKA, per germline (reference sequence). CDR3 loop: CSAIGGGRTRNTEAFF. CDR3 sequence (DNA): TGCAGTGCGATTGGGGGGGGTCGGACAAGGAACACTGAAGCTTTCTTT.

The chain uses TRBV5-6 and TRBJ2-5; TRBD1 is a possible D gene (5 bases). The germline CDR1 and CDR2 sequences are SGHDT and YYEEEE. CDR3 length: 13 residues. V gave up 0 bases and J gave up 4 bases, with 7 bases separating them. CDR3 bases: TGTGCCAGCAGCTTGGTAGGGGTAGAGACCCAGTACTTC. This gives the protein CASSLVGVETQYF.

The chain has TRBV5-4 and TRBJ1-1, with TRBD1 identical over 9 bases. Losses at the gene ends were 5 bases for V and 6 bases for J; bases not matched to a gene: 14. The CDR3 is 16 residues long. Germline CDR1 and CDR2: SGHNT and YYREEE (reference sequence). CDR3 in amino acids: CASSSPGQGPRSEAFF. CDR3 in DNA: TGTGCCAGCAGTTCCCCGGGACAGGGACCACGTTCTGAAGCTTTCTTT. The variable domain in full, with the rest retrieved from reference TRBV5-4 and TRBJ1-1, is ETGVTQSPTHLIKTRGQQVTLRCSSQSGHNTVSWYQQALGQGPQFIFQYYREEENGRGNFPPRFSGLQFPNYSSELNVNALELDDSALYLCASSSPGQGPRSEAFFGQGTRLTVV.

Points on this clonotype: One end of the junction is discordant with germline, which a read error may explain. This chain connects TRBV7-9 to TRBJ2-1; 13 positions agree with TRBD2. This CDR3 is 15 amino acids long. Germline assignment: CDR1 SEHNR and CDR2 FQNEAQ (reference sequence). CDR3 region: CTSSLGTSGINEQFF. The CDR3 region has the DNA TGTACCAGCAGCTTAGGGACTAGCGGGATCAATGAGCAGTTCTTC.

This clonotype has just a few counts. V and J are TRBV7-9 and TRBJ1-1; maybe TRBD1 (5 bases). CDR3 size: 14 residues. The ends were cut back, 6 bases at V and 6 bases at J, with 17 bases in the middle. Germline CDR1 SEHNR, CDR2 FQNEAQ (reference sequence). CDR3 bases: TGTGCCAGCAGTCGGTCGTCAGGGACGGCTGAAGCTTTCTTT. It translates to CASSRSSGTAEAFF.

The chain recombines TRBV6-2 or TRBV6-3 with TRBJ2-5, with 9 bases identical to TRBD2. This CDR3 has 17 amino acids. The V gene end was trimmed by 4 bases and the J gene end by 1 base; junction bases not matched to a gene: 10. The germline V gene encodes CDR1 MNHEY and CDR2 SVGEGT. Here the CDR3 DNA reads TGTGCCAGCAGTTTTACTGGCGGGAGGGCCCGCCAAGAGACCCAGTACTTC. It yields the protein CASSFTGGRARQETQYF.

CDR3 bases: TGTGCCAGCAGCGTCGGGGAGGGGGCGTGGACCGGGGAGCTGTTTTTT. Residues: CASSVGEGAWTGELFF. The chain links TRBV9 to TRBJ2-2; TRBD1 or TRBD2 may be the D gene (7 bases each). CDR1 and CDR2 from the germline V gene are SGDLS and YYNGEE. This CDR3 is 16 amino acids long. V was trimmed by 2 bases and J by 5 bases, leaving 16 bases between them.

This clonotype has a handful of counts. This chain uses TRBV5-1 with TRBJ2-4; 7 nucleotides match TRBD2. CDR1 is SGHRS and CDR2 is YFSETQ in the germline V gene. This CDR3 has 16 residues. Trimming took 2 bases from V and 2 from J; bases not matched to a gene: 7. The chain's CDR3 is CASSFGGSGTKNIQYF. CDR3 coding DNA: TGCGCCAGCAGCTTTGGCGGGAGTGGTACCAAAAACATTCAGTACTTC.

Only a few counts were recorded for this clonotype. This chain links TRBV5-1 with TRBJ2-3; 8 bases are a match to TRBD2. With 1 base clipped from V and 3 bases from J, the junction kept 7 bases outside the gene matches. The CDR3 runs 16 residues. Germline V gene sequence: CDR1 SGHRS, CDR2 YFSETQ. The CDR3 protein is CASSLISGISTDTQYF. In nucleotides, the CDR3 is TGCGCCAGCAGCTTGATTAGCGGGATTAGTACAGATACGCAGTATTTT.

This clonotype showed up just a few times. CDR3 residues: CATSRTSDNTGELFF. DNA for the CDR3: TGTGCCACCTCCCGGACTAGTGATAACACCGGGGAGCTGTTTTTT. V is TRBV15 and J is TRBJ2-2; 7 bases map to TRBD2. Per germline, CDR1 LNHNV and CDR2 YYDKDF (reference sequence). Losses at the gene ends were 8 bases for V and 2 bases for J; bases not matched to a gene: 8. The CDR3 is made up of 15 amino acids.

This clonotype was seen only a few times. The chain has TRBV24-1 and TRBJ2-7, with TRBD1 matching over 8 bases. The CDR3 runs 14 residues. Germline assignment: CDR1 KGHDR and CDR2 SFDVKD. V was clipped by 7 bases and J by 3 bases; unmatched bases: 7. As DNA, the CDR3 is TGTGCCACCAGCCTTATCAGGGGGCGCTACGAGCAGTACTTC. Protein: CATSLIRGRYEQYF.

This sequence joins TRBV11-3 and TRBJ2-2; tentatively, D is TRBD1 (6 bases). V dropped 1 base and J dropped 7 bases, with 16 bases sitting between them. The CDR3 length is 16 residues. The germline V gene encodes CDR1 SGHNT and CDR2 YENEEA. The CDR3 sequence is CASSLGVRGRNGELFF. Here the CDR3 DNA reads TGTGCCAGCAGCTTAGGAGTCAGGGGTCGTAACGGGGAGCTGTTTTTT. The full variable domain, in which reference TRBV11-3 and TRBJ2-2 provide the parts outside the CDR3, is EAGVVQSPRYKIIEKKQPVAFWCNPISGHNTLYWYLQNLGQGPELLIRYENEEAVDDSQLPKDRFSAERLKGVDSTLKIQPAELGDSAVYLCASSLGVRGRNGELFFGEGSRLTVL.

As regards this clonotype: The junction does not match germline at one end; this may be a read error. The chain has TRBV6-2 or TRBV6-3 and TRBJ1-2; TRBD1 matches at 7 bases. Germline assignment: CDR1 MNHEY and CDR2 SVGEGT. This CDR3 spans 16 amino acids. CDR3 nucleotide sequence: TGTGCCAGCAGTGACCCCCGTAGGGGGCAGAACTATGACTACACCTTC. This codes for CASSDPRRGQNYDYTF.